Detailed here is one TCR beta chain. The CDR3 is 13 amino acids. Losses at the gene ends were 8 bases for V and 2 bases for J; bases not matched to a gene: 5. CDR1 is GTSNPN and CDR2 is SVGIG in the germline V gene (reference sequence). The repertoire was sequenced with immunoSEQ multiplex PCR; TCRdb's copy has only in-frame clones and lacks some. Here the sample spans under 95,000 clones, around 80% being singletons. The sample belongs to a study of blood T cell repertoires in COVID-19. This chain uses TRBV30 with TRBJ2-1; TRBD2 matches 8 bases. Sequencing was carried out using peripheral blood. The sequence came from a woman older than 75 with active or convalescent COVID-19. The CDR3 here is CAHGGVPYNEQFF. The CDR3 nucleotides are TGTGCCCACGGGGGGGTTCCCTACAATGAGCAGTTCTTC.